This T cell receptor (beta chain) derives from a study of cytomegalovirus exposure and HLA in healthy donors. Findings and limits, study-wide: While the bulk of TCR sequences proved rare, some public TCRs turned up in many donors. Because they were indistinguishable, some V segments, including TRBV6-2 and TRBV6-3, were excluded. Across donors, sequencing depth was assumed by presence/absence analyses to be roughly uniform. A classifier reportedly called cytomegalovirus status with high sensitivity and specificity.

Deletions cut 0 bases from V and 9 bases from J, with 10 bases between. Looked up from germline, CDR1 is SGDLS and CDR2 is YYNGEE. There are 12 residues in the CDR3. The PCR contained 60 Vbeta and 13 Jbeta primers. TCRdb's table, derived via immunoSEQ multiplex PCR, lists solely in-frame clones and lacks some. The table lists roughly 130,000 clones, about 70% of them singletons. This clone was seen only once. Its specificity is unknown. The TCR was taken from a woman between 40 and 50 years old in good health and CMV-seropositive. Sample: PBMCs. The rearrangement uses TRBV9 and TRBJ2-7, with a weak D call TRBD1 (5 bases). DNA of the CDR3: TGTGCCAGCAGCGTAGATCAAGGGGCGCAGTACTTC. It specifies CASSVDQGAQYF.